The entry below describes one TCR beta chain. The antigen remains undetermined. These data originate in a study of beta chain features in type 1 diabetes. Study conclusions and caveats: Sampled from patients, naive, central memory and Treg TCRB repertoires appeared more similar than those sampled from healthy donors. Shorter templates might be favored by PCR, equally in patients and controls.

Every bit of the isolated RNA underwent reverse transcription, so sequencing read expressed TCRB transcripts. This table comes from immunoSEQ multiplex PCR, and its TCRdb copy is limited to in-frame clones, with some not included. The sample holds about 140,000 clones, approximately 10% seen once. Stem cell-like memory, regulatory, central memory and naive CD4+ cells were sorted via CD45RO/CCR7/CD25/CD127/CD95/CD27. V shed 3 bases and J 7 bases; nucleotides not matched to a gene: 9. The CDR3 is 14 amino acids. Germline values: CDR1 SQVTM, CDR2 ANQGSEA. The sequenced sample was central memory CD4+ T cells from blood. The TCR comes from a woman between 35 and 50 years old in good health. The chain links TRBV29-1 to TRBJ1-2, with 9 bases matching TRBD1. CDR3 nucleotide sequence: TGCAGCGTTGAGAGACAGACAGGGGGACGTGGCTACACCTTC. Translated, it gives CSVERQTGGRGYTF.